This T cell receptor beta chain comes out of a study of T cell repertoires in cytomegalovirus infection. Study-wide context: Indications came from public TCR beta signatures; they pointed to CMV infection and to a matching HLA type.

A single record per CDR3 protein comes from TCRdb applying MiXCR to the reads. This sample has fewer than 1,000,000 distinct CDR3 sequences, with around 29% found just once. Between the trimmed V and J ends, which lost 6 bases and 0 bases, there was a span of 14 bases. The CDR3 length is 15 residues. CDR1 SNHLY and CDR2 FYNNEI come from the germline V gene. There are a few counts of this clonotype. The antigen is undetermined. Source: cultured CD8+ T cells from PBMCs, taken from culture after CMV antigen stimulation. The receptor was derived from a human donor in good health (CMV status not recorded). Some clones in this sample may be carry-over from other donors' samples. The chain employs TRBV2 and TRBJ1-1; the D is unclear. This chain's CDR3 is CASRATTSMNTEAFF. The CDR3 coding sequence is TGTGCCAGCAGGGCGACGACAAGCATGAACACTGAAGCTTTCTTT. Full variable domain (outside the CDR3, taken from reference TRBV2 and TRBJ1-1): EPEVTQTPSHQVTQMGQEVILRCVPISNHLYFYWYRQILGQKVEFLVSFYNNEISEKSEIFDDQFSVERPDGSNFTLKIRSTKLEDSAMYFCASRATTSMNTEAFFGQGTRLTVV.